This section outlines one T cell receptor beta chain sequence together with its context. Assay used: immunoSEQ multiplex PCR; TCRdb lists only in-frame clones, some missing. The table includes approximately 100,000 clones, approximately 91% detected once. V was pared by 1 base and J by 5 bases, with 20 bases between. The germline V gene encodes CDR1 SNHLY and CDR2 FYNNEI. CDR3 length: 17 amino acids. This record comes from a study of blood T cell repertoires in COVID-19. The overall study: T cells, B-cell-depleted T cells, or PBMCs supplied cDNA or gDNA.

The specimen was peripheral blood. V gene TRBV2 combines with J gene TRBJ1-2, with D tentatively TRBD1 (5 bases). The source of this sequence is a human donor in a cohort sampled during active COVID-19. Written as DNA, the CDR3 is TGTGCCAGCAGTGAAGTCAGGGCCACCCGCTATTCATATGGCTACACCTTC. Protein: CASSEVRATRYSYGYTF.